Below, 9 T cell receptor beta chains from the same sample are listed, as sequenced in a study of CD8 T cells in ankylosing spondylitis. MiXCR, run by TCRdb on the 5' RACE reads, gives a single entry per CDR3 protein. The sample includes about 340,000 distinct CDR3 sequences, under 15% of them seen just once. The specimen sequenced was blood, either unsorted or a sorted T cell fraction (not recorded which). These receptors all come from a male donor with ankylosing spondylitis or in good health (not recorded which).

The chain is built from TRBV24-1 and TRBJ1-5, with no clear D. The CDR3 totals 14 residues. From germline, CDR1 is KGHDR and CDR2 SFDVKD. V was shortened by 5 bases and J by 7 bases, with 14 bases between the two germline ends. CDR3 amino acids: CATSGNLARQPQHF. The CDR3 DNA follows: TGTGCCACCAGTGGGAACCTCGCGCGCCAGCCCCAGCATTTT.

This clonotype has only one observation. The chain joins TRBV5-1 to TRBJ2-1; 7 nucleotides align to TRBD2. V was pared by 4 bases and J by 3 bases, with 4 bases of the junction left unmatched. The germline V gene has CDR1 SGHRS and CDR2 YFSETQ. This CDR3 is built from 14 residues. In DNA form, the CDR3 reads TGCGCCAGCAGCCCGGCTAGCGGCTACAATGAGCAGTTCTTC. This encodes CASSPASGYNEQFF. The variable domain in full, with the rest retrieved from reference TRBV5-1 and TRBJ2-1, is KAGVTQTPRYLIKTRGQQVTLSCSPISGHRSVSWYQQTPGQGLQFLFEYFSETQRNKGNFPGRFSGRQFSNSRSEMNVSTLELGDSALYLCASSPASGYNEQFFGPGTRLTVL.

This clonotype has only a few counts. V gene TRBV30 combines with J gene TRBJ2-7; no clear D. The V and J ends lost 5 bases and 3 bases respectively, with 8 bases between them. The germline V gene encodes CDR1 GTSNPN and CDR2 SVGIG (reference sequence). The CDR3 spans 11 residues. The CDR3 coding sequence is TGTGCCTGGGGAGTGATCTACGAGCAGTACTTC. Translation: CAWGVIYEQYF.

The CDR3 loop is CASSPGTSTRAQYF. CDR3 bases: TGTGCCAGCAGCCCGGGGACTTCCACTCGCGCCCAGTACTTC. The chain is built from TRBV6-1 and TRBJ2-5, with D perhaps matching TRBD2 (6 bases). This CDR3 spans 14 amino acids. CDR1 MNHNS and CDR2 SASEGT come from the germline V gene. V shed 6 bases and J shed 9 bases, with 20 bases lying between them.

The CDR3 nucleotides read TGTGCCAGCAGCGGAGGAGGATCCTCCCTAGCCAAAAACATTCAGTACTTC. Protein sequence: CASSGGGSSLAKNIQYF. The J gene is TRBJ2-4, the V gene TRBV9; the D gene is possibly TRBD2 (5 bases). The CDR3 extends over 17 amino acids. V was clipped by 3 bases and J by 0 bases, with 16 bases between them. Germline V lookup: CDR1 SGDLS, CDR2 YYNGEE. Full variable domain (rest looked up from reference TRBV9 and TRBJ2-4): DSGVTQTPKHLITATGQRVTLRCSPRSGDLSVYWYQQSLDQGLQFLIQYYNGEERAKGNILERFSAQQFPDLHSELNLSSLELGDSALYFCASSGGGSSLAKNIQYFGAGTRLSVL.

CDR3 bases: TGTGCCAGCAGTGAAGCCCGAAGGGGTCATCAAGAGACCCAGTACTTC. This codes for CASSEARRGHQETQYF. The chain couples TRBV6-1 to TRBJ2-5, with D maybe TRBD1 (5 bases). With 0 bases removed from V and 2 bases from J, the gap between germline ends came to 13 bases. The length of the CDR3 is 16 residues. Germline V gene data show CDR1 as MNHNS and CDR2 as SASEGT.

The chain is built from TRBV20-1 and TRBJ1-2; D is perhaps TRBD1 (5 bases). V was trimmed by 1 base and J by 2 bases, leaving 14 bases between them. The CDR3 is 15 amino acids. Germline CDR1 DFQATT, CDR2 SNEGSKA (reference sequence). The CDR3 DNA sequence: TGCAGTGCTAGAGGGGGGAAGATTTCCAACTATGGCTACACCTTC. It translates to CSARGGKISNYGYTF.

The J gene is TRBJ2-7, the V gene TRBV6-1; maybe TRBD2 (7 bases). Germline CDR1 and CDR2: MNHNS and SASEGT. CDR3 length: 13 amino acids. The V end was cut by 3 bases, the J end by 3 bases, with 9 bases between. This CDR3 reads CASSERGLYEQYF. The CDR3 coding sequence is TGTGCCAGCAGTGAGCGGGGGCTCTACGAGCAGTACTTC.

V and J are TRBV5-1 and TRBJ2-7; no definite D call. V lost 7 bases to trimming and J lost 3 bases, with 14 bases between them. In germline, CDR1 is SGHRS, CDR2 YFSETQ. The CDR3 extends over 13 amino acids. CDR3 nucleotide sequence: TGCGCCAGCCGGTCTGACAATATCTACGAGCAGTACTTC. Protein: CASRSDNIYEQYF.